The clone carrying this T cell receptor beta chain appeared many times. Its antigen is as yet unknown. The sample originates from a study of metastatic and nonmetastatic thyroid tumors. Study information: Repertoires from malignant and benign thyroid patients were compared across blood and tumor or nodule tissue.

Under the authors' procedure: It was from CDR3 differences across clinicopathological groups that a distant-metastasis classifier for papillary thyroid cancer was built. From the PCR reads, TCRdb re-called clones with MiXCR. It is TCRdb's table, rather than the study itself, that gives the V and J calls and clone size. Of some 15,000 clones in the sample, roughly 13% were seen once. Germline-derived CDR1 and CDR2 are ENHRY and SYGVKD. The V gene end was trimmed by 8 bases and the J gene end by 7 bases; junction bases not matched to a gene: 6. The CDR3 is 14 amino acids. Thyroid surgery took place with no prior treatment in any patient. Study-level results: It was reportedly found that TCR beta diversity was significantly higher in malignant thyroid tumors than in benign nodules, a difference seen in both blood and tumor samples.

The sample comprised blood. The source is a female donor with papillary thyroid cancer or a benign thyroid nodule (not recorded which). Some clones in this sample may be carry-over from other donors' samples. The chain is built from TRBV10-3 and TRBJ2-1, with 12 positions matching TRBD2. Here the CDR3 reads CAISTSGSLNEQFF. As DNA, the CDR3 is TGTGCCATCTCGACTAGCGGGAGTTTGAATGAGCAGTTCTTC.